A single sample gave rise to the 25 T cell receptor beta chains below, sequenced in a study of blood T cell repertoires in COVID-19. Clones were read by immunoSEQ multiplex PCR, and TCRdb kept only the in-frame ones, dropping some. The table has 25,000 to 35,000 clones, 90% to 95% seen once. The sample taken for sequencing was peripheral blood. The receptors were gathered from a human donor in a cohort sampled during active COVID-19.

The rearrangement uses TRBV14 and TRBJ2-1, with TRBD2 matching 11 bases. This CDR3 has 14 residues. Germline CDR1 reads SGHDN; CDR2 reads FVKESK. The V segment lost 7 bases and the J segment 8 bases; nucleotides outside the gene matches: 7. The chain's CDR3 is CASNLAGGPYEQFF. CDR3 DNA: TGTGCCAGCAACTTAGCGGGAGGGCCCTATGAGCAGTTCTTC.

The J gene is TRBJ2-7, the V gene TRBV28; possibly TRBD2 for D (5 bases). This CDR3 contains 15 residues. Trimming removed 6 bases from V and 7 bases from J, with 22 bases in between. Germline V gives CDR1 MDHEN, CDR2 SYDVKM. CDR3 bases: TGTGCCAGCAGAGTCGACTCTTTACGGGGTTGGGAGCAGTACTTC. Protein: CASRVDSLRGWEQYF.

The rearrangement uses TRBV15 and TRBJ1-5, with D unresolved. CDR1 is LNHNV and CDR2 is YYDKDF in the germline V gene (reference sequence). V lost 0 bases, J lost 1 base, and 7 bases lay in between. CDR3 length: 15 residues. The DNA for the CDR3 is TGTGCCACCAGCAGAGATCCGACAAGCAATCAGCCCCAGCATTTT. Protein: CATSRDPTSNQPQHF.

The rearrangement links TRBV19 to TRBJ1-2, with a weak D call TRBD1 (6 bases). CDR1 is LNHDA, CDR2 SQIVND, per germline (reference sequence). The V end lost 3 bases, the J end lost 8 bases, and 13 bases lay between the germline ends. The CDR3 has 13 residues. CDR3 in amino acids: CASSIAGVGGYTF. For the CDR3, the DNA is TGTGCCAGTAGTATCGCAGGGGTCGGCGGCTACACCTTC.

The chain has TRBV3-1 (or the pseudogene TRBV3-2) and TRBJ1-1, with D maybe TRBD1 (5 bases). The CDR3 runs to 11 residues. Germline V gives CDR1 LGHDT, CDR2 YNNKEL (reference sequence). With 6 bases removed from V and 6 bases from J, the gap between germline ends came to 8 bases. CDR3 amino acids: CASRGGAEAFF. The CDR3 nucleotides are TGTGCCAGCAGGGGGGGTGCTGAAGCTTTCTTT.

The chain recombines TRBV6-5 with TRBJ2-7; perhaps TRBD2 as D (6 bases). The germline V and J ends were trimmed by 5 bases and 0 bases, with 14 bases remaining between them. The germline gives CDR1 MNHEY, CDR2 SVGAGI. The CDR3 totals 15 residues. The CDR3 sequence: CASSRGIRGSYEQYF. For the CDR3, the DNA is TGTGCCAGCAGTCGCGGGATTCGTGGCTCCTACGAGCAGTACTTC.

The V call is TRBV18, the J call TRBJ2-4; 7 nucleotides match TRBD2. CDR3 length equals 16 residues. V dropped 1 base and J dropped 0; count of bases not matched to a gene: 3. Germline V gene lookup returns CDR1 KGHSH and CDR2 LQKENI. DNA of the CDR3: TGTGCCAGCTCACCACTGCGGGAGTCAGCCAAAAACATTCAGTACTTC. Its protein is CASSPLRESAKNIQYF.

CDR3 sequence (DNA): TGTGCCAGCAGTACGGGAACTCTTAATGAGCAGTTCTTC. It encodes CASSTGTLNEQFF. The gene calls are TRBV27 and TRBJ2-1, with D perhaps matching TRBD2 (5 bases). The CDR3 covers 13 residues. Trimming removed 5 bases at V and 7 bases at J, with 12 bases between. Germline CDR1 is MNHEY and CDR2 is SMNVEV (reference sequence).

The J gene is TRBJ1-3, the V gene TRBV5-4, with D unclear. The ends were cut back, 4 bases at V and 0 bases at J, with 5 bases in the middle. The CDR3 spans 13 residues. CDR1 is SGHNT, CDR2 YYREEE, per germline (reference sequence). CDR3 sequence: CASSEGSGNTIYF. As DNA, the CDR3 is TGTGCCAGCAGCGAGGGCTCTGGAAACACCATATATTTT.

This clone is deemed medium-sized. V gene TRBV5-6 combines with J gene TRBJ1-3; D remains unclear. CDR3 size: 19 residues. V was clipped by 4 bases and J by 0 bases, with 23 bases between them. Germline V gene sequence: CDR1 SGHDT, CDR2 YYEEEE. In DNA, the CDR3 is TGTGCCAGCAGCCCTAAGATTGGGAGACCCTCCTTCTCTGGAAACACCATATATTTT. This gives the protein CASSPKIGRPSFSGNTIYF.

The chain has TRBV7-2 and TRBJ2-3; a possible D gene is TRBD1 (6 bases). CDR3 length: 18 amino acids. The V end lost 2 bases, the J end lost 1 base, and 19 bases lay between the germline ends. Germline V gives CDR1 SGHTA, CDR2 FQGNSA. In DNA form, the CDR3 reads TGTGCCAGCAGCTTAAACCCCAGTTGGGACACGCGCACAGATACGCAGTATTTT. Translation gives CASSLNPSWDTRTDTQYF.

CDR3 amino acids: CASSEGQGNEKLFF. CDR3 sequence (DNA): TGTGCCAGCTCGGAGGGACAGGGGAATGAAAAACTGTTTTTT. The V call is TRBV18, the J call TRBJ1-4; TRBD1 aligns across 10 bases. Germline values: CDR1 KGHSH, CDR2 LQKENI. The CDR3 length is 14 residues. V gave up 6 bases and J gave up 5 bases; unmatched junction bases: 3.

The V and J genes are TRBV13 and TRBJ1-2, with 7 nucleotides matching TRBD1. The CDR3 totals 13 residues. Germline values: CDR1 PRHDT, CDR2 FYEKMQ (reference sequence). The trim removed 5 bases at V and 10 bases at J, leaving 10 bases unmatched. The CDR3 loop is CASSTRQGGVYTF. Here the CDR3 DNA reads TGTGCCAGCAGCACCCGACAGGGCGGTGTCTACACCTTC.

Written as DNA, the CDR3 is TGTGCCAGCTCACCACGGACAGGGGCTGACTATGGCTACACCTTC. Its translation: CASSPRTGADYGYTF. J is TRBJ1-2 and V is TRBV18; 9 bases fit TRBD1. V was pared by 1 base and J by 3 bases, with 3 bases of the junction left unmatched. The CDR3 runs 15 residues. CDR1 is KGHSH and CDR2 is LQKENI in the germline V gene. The complete variable domain, with remaining parts taken from reference TRBV18 and TRBJ1-2, reads NAGVMQNPRHLVRRRGQEARLRCSPMKGHSHVYWYRQLPEEGLKFMVYLQKENIIDESGMPKERFSAEFPKEGPSILRIQQVVRGDSAAYFCASSPRTGADYGYTFGSGTRLTVV.

The chain uses TRBV25-1 and TRBJ2-7; TRBD2 aligns across 11 bases. Looked up from germline, CDR1 is MGHDK and CDR2 is SYGVNS. The CDR3 runs 15 residues. Losses at the gene ends were 5 bases for V and 4 bases for J; bases not matched to a gene: 7. The CDR3 here is CASSPGTSGLYEQYF. The DNA of the CDR3 is TGTGCCAGCAGTCCCGGGACTAGCGGATTGTACGAGCAGTACTTC.

In DNA, the CDR3 is TGTGCCAGCAGTGAGGGAGAGGGGGCCTATGGCTACACCTTC. Its translation: CASSEGEGAYGYTF. V is TRBV6-4 and J is TRBJ1-2; 7 bases are shared with TRBD1. The CDR3 is made up of 14 amino acids. After removal of 3 bases from V and 4 bases from J, the junction contained 5 bases not matched to a gene. Germline V gene data show CDR1 as MRHNA and CDR2 as SNTAGT.

The chain links TRBV19 to TRBJ2-1; a weak D match, TRBD1 (6 bases). Trimming took 2 bases from V and 7 from J, leaving 6 bases between them. Germline V gene data show CDR1 as LNHDA and CDR2 as SQIVND (reference sequence). The CDR3 is 12 amino acids. CDR3: CASSITGNEQFF. CDR3 DNA sequence: TGTGCCAGTAGTATAACAGGGAATGAGCAGTTCTTC.

The chain carries TRBV11-1 and TRBJ2-7, with 7 bases fitting TRBD2. The CDR3 is made up of 14 amino acids. The germline V gene has CDR1 SGHAT and CDR2 FQDESV (reference sequence). The trim removed 1 base at V and 1 base at J, leaving 1 base unmatched. The CDR3 DNA follows: TGTGCCAGCAGCTTAGTGCGGGAGTCCTACGAGCAGTACTTC. Encoded protein: CASSLVRESYEQYF.

The CDR3: CSARDRLEQYF. The CDR3 nucleotides are TGCAGTGCTAGAGATCGTCTGGAGCAGTACTTC. V gene TRBV20-1 combines with J gene TRBJ2-7; no reliable D call. The CDR3 is made up of 11 amino acids. Germline V gives CDR1 DFQATT, CDR2 SNEGSKA (reference sequence). Trimming cost V 0 bases and J 7 bases, with 7 bases left between them.

The chain employs TRBV20-1 and TRBJ2-1; the match to TRBD2 covers 8 bases. CDR1 and CDR2 (germline): DFQATT, SNEGSKA (reference sequence). V lost 3 bases, J lost 8 bases, and 18 bases stayed unmatched. The CDR3 extends over 17 amino acids. CDR3 in amino acids: CSASPGGGRLPAYEQFF. CDR3 nucleotides: TGCAGTGCTAGTCCGGGCGGCGGGAGGCTTCCTGCCTATGAGCAGTTCTTC.

V and J are TRBV2 and TRBJ1-6, with D perhaps TRBD1 (5 bases). CDR3 length: 14 residues. The germline V gene has CDR1 SNHLY and CDR2 FYNNEI. V was pared by 3 bases and J by 5 bases, with 8 bases between. The CDR3: CASSDRVNNSPLHF. The CDR3 DNA follows: TGTGCCAGCAGTGACAGGGTGAATAATTCACCCCTCCACTTT. Full variable domain (remainder filled in from reference TRBV2 and TRBJ1-6): EPEVTQTPSHQVTQMGQEVILRCVPISNHLYFYWYRQILGQKVEFLVSFYNNEISEKSEIFDDQFSVERPDGSNFTLKIRSTKLEDSAMYFCASSDRVNNSPLHFGNGTRLTVT.

The chain combines TRBV7-3 with TRBJ2-3; D ambiguous. This CDR3 has 16 residues. The germline gives CDR1 SGHTA, CDR2 FQGTGA. V shed 5 bases and J shed 0 bases, with 15 bases lying between them. Here the CDR3 DNA reads TGTGCCAGCAGCGTGGGCACCCCAGCTAGCACAGATACGCAGTATTTT. This sequence encodes CASSVGTPASTDTQYF.

The chain is built from TRBV6-2 or TRBV6-3 and TRBJ2-1; TRBD2 matches 8 bases. There are 16 residues in the CDR3. Germline values: CDR1 MNHEY, CDR2 SVGEGT. The ends lost 2 bases at V and 0 bases at J; junction bases unmatched: 3. This CDR3 reads CASSYRSGSSYNEQFF. The DNA of the CDR3 is TGTGCCAGCAGTTACAGAAGCGGGAGCTCCTACAATGAGCAGTTCTTC.

The J gene is TRBJ2-7, the V gene TRBV5-4, with a tentative D call TRBD1 (7 bases). The CDR3 contains 16 residues. Trimming pared 2 bases from V and 1 base from J, leaving 16 bases between. The germline V gene has CDR1 SGHNT and CDR2 YYREEE (reference sequence). In DNA form, the CDR3 reads TGTGCCAGCAGCTTATTCGGAGGGGGCGAGTCCTACGAGCAGTACTTC. Its protein is CASSLFGGGESYEQYF. The full variable domain, completed using reference TRBV5-4 and TRBJ2-7, is ETGVTQSPTHLIKTRGQQVTLRCSSQSGHNTVSWYQQALGQGPQFIFQYYREEENGRGNFPPRFSGLQFPNYSSELNVNALELDDSALYLCASSLFGGGESYEQYFGPGTRLTVT.

The chain's CDR3 is CASSLAPTSGLTGELFF. The CDR3 region has the DNA TGTGCCAGCAGCTTGGCCCCGACTAGCGGACTAACCGGGGAGCTGTTTTTT. The genes are TRBV5-6 and TRBJ2-2; 9 nucleotides align to TRBD2. The ends lost 0 bases at V and 5 bases at J; junction bases unmatched: 8. This CDR3 has 17 residues. CDR1 is SGHDT, CDR2 YYEEEE, per germline.